This T cell receptor beta chain emerged from a study of blood T cell repertoires in COVID-19. The CDR3 is 14 residues long. Per germline, CDR1 WSHSY and CDR2 SAAADI. With 0 bases removed from V and 2 bases from J, the gap between germline ends came to 8 bases. Repertoires were generated with immunoSEQ multiplex PCR, while TCRdb's copy carries only in-frame clones and drops some. Of 150,000 or so clones detected, roughly 87% appear once; the ten largest clones hold approximately 4.3%. Sequencing was carried out using PBMCs or T cells enriched from blood (not recorded which). The source of this sequence is a woman aged 40 to 50 who had been exposed to COVID-19. J is TRBJ2-7 and V is TRBV10-2, with D perhaps TRBD2 (5 bases). The CDR3 bases are TGCGCCAGCAGTGAGTCAGGGAGCCCCTACGAGCAGTACTTC. Amino acids: CASSESGSPYEQYF.